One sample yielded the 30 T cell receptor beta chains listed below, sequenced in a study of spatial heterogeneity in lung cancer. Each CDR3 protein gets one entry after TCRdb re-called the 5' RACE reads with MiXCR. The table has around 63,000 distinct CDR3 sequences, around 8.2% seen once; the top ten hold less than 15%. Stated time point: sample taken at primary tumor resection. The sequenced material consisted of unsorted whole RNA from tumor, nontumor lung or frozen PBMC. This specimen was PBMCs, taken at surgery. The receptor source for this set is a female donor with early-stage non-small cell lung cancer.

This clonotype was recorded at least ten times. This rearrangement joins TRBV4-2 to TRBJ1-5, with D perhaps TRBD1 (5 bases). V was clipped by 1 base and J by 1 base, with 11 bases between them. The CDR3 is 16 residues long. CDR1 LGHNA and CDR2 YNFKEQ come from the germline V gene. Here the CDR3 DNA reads TGTGCCAGCAGCCAAGCCGGGGGAGGGAGCAATCAGCCCCAGCATTTT. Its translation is CASSQAGGGSNQPQHF.

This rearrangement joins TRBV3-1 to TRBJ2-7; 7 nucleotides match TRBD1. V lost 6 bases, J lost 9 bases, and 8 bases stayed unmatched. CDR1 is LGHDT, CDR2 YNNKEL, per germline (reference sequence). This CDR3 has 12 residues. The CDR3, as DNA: TGTGCCAGCAGTCAGACAGGGTCCGTGCAGTACGTC. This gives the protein CASSQTGSVQYV.

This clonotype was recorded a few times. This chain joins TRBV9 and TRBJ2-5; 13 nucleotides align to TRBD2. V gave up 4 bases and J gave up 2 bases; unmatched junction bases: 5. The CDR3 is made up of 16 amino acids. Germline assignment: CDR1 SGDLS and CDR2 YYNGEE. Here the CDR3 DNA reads TGTGCCAGCAGCTTCGGGACTAGCGGGGCTCAAGAGACCCAGTACTTC. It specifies CASSFGTSGAQETQYF.

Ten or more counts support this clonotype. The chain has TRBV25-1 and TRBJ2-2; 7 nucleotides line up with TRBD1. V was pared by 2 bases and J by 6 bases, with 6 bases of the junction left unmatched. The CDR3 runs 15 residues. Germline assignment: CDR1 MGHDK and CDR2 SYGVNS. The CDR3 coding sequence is TGTGCCAGCAGTGAAGTTCCCACAGGGGCCGGGGAGCTGTTTTTT. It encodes CASSEVPTGAGELFF. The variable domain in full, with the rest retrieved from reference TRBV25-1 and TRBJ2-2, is EADIYQTPRYLVIGTGKKITLECSQTMGHDKMYWYQQDPGMELHLIHYSYGVNSTEKGDLSSESTVSRIRTEHFPLTLESARPSHTSQYLCASSEVPTGAGELFFGEGSRLTVL.

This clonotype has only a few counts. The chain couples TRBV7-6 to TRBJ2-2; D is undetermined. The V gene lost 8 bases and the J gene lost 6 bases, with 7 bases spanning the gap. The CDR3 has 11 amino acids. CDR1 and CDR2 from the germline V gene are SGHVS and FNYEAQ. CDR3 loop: CASGSPGELFF. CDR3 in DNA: TGTGCCAGCGGATCTCCCGGGGAGCTGTTTTTT.

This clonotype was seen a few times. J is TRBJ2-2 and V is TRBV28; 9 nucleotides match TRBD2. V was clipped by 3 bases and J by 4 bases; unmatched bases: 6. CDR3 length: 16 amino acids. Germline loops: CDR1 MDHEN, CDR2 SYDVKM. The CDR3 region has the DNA TGTGCCAGCAGTTTTGTAGCGGGAGTCTTCACCGGGGAGCTGTTTTTT. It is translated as CASSFVAGVFTGELFF.

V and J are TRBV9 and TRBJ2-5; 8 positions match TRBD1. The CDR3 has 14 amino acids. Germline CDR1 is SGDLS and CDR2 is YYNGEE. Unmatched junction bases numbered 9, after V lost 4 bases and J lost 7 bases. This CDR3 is CASSSQGALGTQYF. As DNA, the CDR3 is TGTGCCAGCAGCTCCCAGGGGGCCCTCGGGACCCAGTACTTC.

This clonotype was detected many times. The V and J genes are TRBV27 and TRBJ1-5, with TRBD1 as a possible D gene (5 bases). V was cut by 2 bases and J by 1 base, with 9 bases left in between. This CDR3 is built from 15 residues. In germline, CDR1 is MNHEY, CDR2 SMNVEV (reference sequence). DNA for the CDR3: TGTGCCAGCAGTTTAGGCGGGGGAAGCAATCAGCCCCAGCATTTT. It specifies CASSLGGGSNQPQHF.

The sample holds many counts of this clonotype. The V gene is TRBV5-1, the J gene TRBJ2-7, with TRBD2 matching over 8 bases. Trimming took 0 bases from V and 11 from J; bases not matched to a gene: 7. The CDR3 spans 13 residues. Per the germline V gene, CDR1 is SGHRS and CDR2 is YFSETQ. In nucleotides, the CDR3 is TGCGCCAGCAGCTTGGTTATTCAGCGGGAGAAGTACTTC. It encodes CASSLVIQREKYF.

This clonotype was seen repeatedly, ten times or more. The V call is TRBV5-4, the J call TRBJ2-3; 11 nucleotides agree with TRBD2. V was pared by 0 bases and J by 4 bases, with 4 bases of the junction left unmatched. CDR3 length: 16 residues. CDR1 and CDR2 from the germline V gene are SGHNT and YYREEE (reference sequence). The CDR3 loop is CASSLELAGVADTQYF. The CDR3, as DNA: TGTGCCAGCAGCTTGGAACTAGCGGGGGTTGCAGATACGCAGTATTTT.

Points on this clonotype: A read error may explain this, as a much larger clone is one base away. Here the CDR3 DNA reads TGTGCCAGCTCATCGTCAGCGGGAGAGACCGGGGAGCTGTTTTTT. It yields the protein CASSSSAGETGELFF. The V call is TRBV18, the J call TRBJ2-2; 8 bases line up with TRBD2. Trimming at V came to 5 bases and at J to 5 bases, leaving 7 bases not matched to a gene. The CDR3 loop spans 15 amino acids. Per the germline V gene, CDR1 is KGHSH and CDR2 is LQKENI.

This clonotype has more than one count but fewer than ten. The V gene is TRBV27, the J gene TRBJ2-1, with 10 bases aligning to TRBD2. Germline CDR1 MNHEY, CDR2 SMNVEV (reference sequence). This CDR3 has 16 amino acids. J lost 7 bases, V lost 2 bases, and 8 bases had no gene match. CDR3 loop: CASSLGSSGRWNEQFF. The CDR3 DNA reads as TGTGCCAGCAGTTTAGGCTCTAGCGGGAGATGGAATGAGCAGTTCTTC.

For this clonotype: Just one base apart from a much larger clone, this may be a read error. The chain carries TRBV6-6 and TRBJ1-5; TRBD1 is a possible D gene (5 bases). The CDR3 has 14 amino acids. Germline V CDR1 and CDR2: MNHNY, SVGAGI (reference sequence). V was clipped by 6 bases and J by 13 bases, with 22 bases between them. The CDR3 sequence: CASSPGRGKAQQHF. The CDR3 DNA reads TGTGCCAGCAGCCCTGGACGGGGCAAGGCGCAGCAGCATTTT.

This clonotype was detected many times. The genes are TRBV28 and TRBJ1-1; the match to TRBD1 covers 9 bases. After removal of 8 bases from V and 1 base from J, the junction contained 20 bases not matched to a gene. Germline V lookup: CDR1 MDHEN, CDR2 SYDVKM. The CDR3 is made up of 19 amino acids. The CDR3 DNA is TGTGCCAGCCATTACGGGGGTACTAGGACAGGGGAGAGGAACACTGAAGCTTTCTTT. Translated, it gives CASHYGGTRTGERNTEAFF.

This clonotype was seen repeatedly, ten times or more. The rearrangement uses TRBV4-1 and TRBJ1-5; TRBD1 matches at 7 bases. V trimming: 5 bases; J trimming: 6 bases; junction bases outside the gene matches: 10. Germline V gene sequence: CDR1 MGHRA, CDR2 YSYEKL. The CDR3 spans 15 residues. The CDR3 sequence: CASSARTGVAQPQHF. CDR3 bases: TGCGCCAGCAGCGCAAGAACAGGGGTGGCTCAGCCCCAGCATTTT.

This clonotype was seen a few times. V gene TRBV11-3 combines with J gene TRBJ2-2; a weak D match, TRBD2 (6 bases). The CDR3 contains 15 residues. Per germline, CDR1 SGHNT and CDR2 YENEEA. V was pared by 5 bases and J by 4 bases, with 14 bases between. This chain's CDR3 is CASSRYGTATGELFF. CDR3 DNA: TGTGCCAGCAGCCGTTACGGGACTGCCACCGGGGAGCTGTTTTTT.

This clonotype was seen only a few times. The CDR3 nucleotides read TGTGCCAGCAGTGCTCGGCAGGGAGATGAAAAACTGTTTTTT. Translated, it gives CASSARQGDEKLFF. J is TRBJ1-4 and V is TRBV25-1; D is perhaps TRBD1 (5 bases). V gave up 4 bases and J gave up 6 bases, with 12 bases separating them. CDR1 and CDR2 (germline): MGHDK, SYGVNS. There are 14 residues in the CDR3.

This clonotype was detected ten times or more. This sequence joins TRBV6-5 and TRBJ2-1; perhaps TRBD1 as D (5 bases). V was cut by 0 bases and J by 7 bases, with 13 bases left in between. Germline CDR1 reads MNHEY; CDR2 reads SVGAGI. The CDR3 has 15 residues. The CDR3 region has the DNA TGTGCCAGCAGTTACTCGAGCAGGGTCGGGAATGAGCAGTTCTTC. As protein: CASSYSSRVGNEQFF.

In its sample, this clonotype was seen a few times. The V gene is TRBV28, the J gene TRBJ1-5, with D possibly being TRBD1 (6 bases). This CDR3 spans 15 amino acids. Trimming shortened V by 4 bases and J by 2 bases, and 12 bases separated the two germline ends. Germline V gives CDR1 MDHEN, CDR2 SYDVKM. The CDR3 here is CASSYRGGGNQPQHF. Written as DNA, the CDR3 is TGTGCCAGCAGTTATAGGGGGGGCGGCAATCAGCCCCAGCATTTT.

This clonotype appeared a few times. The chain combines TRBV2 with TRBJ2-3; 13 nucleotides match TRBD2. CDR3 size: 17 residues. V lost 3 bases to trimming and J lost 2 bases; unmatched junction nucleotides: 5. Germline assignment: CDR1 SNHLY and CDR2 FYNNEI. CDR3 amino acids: CASSDPTSGRDTDTQYF. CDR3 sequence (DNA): TGTGCCAGCAGTGATCCTACTAGCGGGAGGGACACAGATACGCAGTATTTT.

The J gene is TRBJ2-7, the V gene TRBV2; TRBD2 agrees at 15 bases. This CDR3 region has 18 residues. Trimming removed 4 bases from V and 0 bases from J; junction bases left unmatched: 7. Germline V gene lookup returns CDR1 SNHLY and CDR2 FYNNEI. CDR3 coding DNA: TGTGCCAGCAGTGGAGGGACTAGCGGGGGGATATACTCCTACGAGCAGTACGTC. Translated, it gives CASSGGTSGGIYSYEQYV.

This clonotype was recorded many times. CDR3 nucleotides: TGCGCCAGCAAGACTAGCGGGGGGTTCGATGAGCAGTTCTTC. It translates to CASKTSGGFDEQFF. The rearrangement uses TRBV5-1 and TRBJ2-1, with 13 positions matching TRBD2. This CDR3 has 14 residues. CDR1 and CDR2 from the germline V gene are SGHRS and YFSETQ. V lost 6 bases to trimming and J lost 8 bases; unmatched junction nucleotides: 5.

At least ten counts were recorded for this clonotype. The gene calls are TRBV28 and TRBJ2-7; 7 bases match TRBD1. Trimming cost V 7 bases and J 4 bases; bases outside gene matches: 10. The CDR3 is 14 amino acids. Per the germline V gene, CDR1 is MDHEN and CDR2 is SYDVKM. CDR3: CASTPDRPLYEQYF. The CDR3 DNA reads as TGTGCCAGCACCCCGGACAGGCCACTTTACGAGCAGTACTTC.

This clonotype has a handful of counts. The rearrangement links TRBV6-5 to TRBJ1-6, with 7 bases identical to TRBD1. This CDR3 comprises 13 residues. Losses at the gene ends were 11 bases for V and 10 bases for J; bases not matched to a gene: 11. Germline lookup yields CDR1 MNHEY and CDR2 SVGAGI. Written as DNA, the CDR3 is TGTGCCCCCGAGGGGGCTAAGGAATCACCCCTCCACTTT. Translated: CAPEGAKESPLHF.

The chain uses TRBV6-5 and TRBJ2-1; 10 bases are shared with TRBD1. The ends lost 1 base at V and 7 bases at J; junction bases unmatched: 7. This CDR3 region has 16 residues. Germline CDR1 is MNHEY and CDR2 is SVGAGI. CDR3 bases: TGTGCCAGCAGTTACTTGAGACAGGGGGCATCGAATGAGCAGTTCTTC. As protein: CASSYLRQGASNEQFF.

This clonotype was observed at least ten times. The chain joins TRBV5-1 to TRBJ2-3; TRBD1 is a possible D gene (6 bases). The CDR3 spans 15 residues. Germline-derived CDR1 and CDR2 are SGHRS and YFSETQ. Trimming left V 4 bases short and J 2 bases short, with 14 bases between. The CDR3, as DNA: TGCGCCAGCAGCCGTACGGGACACTTCACAGATACGCAGTATTTT. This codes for CASSRTGHFTDTQYF.

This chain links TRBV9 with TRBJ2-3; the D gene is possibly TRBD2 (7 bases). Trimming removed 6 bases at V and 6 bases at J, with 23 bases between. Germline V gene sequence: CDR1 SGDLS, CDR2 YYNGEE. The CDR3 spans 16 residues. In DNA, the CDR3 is TGTGCCAGCAACCAGTTAGAGGGGGGGCCATGGGATACGCAGTATTTT. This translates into CASNQLEGGPWDTQYF.

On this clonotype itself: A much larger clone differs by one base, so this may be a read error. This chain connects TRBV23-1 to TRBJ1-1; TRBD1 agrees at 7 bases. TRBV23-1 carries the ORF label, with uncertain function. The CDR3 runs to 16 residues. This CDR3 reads CASSLRVDRAEDEDFF. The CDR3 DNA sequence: TGCGCCAGCAGTCTGAGGGTCGACAGGGCCGAGGATGAAGATTTCTTT.

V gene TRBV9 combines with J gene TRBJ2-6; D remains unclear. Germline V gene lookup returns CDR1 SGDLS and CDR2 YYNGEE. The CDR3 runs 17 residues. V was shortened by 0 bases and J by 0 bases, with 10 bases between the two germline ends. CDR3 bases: TGTGCCAGCAGCGTAGAAGGCAGGCACTCTGGGGCCAACGTCCTGACTTTC. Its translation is CASSVEGRHSGANVLTF.

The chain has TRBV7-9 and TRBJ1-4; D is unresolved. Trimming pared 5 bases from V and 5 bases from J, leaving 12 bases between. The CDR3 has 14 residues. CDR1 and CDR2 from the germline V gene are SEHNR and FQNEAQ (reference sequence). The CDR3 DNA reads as TGTGCCAGCAGCCGAAACCCTCCGAATGAAAAACTGTTTTTT. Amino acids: CASSRNPPNEKLFF.